This TCR beta chain was profiled in a study of shared clonotypes between healthy human individuals. Study findings and constraints: Non-shared clonotypes had lower generation probabilities than those shared by all four donors.

Some clones are missing from TCRdb's copy, which holds only in-frame ones; the method was immunoSEQ multiplex PCR. The data hold around 1.5 million clones, with approximately 98% observed a single time. As to this clone: Its antigen is not identified. The sample has other DNA sequences that encode this CDR3 too.

The J segment lost 4 bases and the V segment lost 2 bases, leaving 5 bases of the junction unmatched. Germline values: CDR1 KGHSH, CDR2 LQKENI. The CDR3 is 14 amino acids. This clonotype was sampled from a man aged 30 to 45 in good health. What was sequenced was naive CD4+ T cells sorted from blood. Subset reported: CD45RA+ positively selected. The gene calls are TRBV18 and TRBJ2-7; 7 bases agree with TRBD1. The chain's CDR3 is CASSPGQEPYEQYF. The DNA of the CDR3 is TGTGCCAGCTCACCAGGACAGGAGCCATACGAGCAGTACTTC.